Listed here are 25 T cell receptor beta chains from one sample, sequenced in a study of cytomegalovirus exposure and HLA in healthy donors. PCR involved 60 Vbeta and 13 Jbeta primers. The data were produced by immunoSEQ multiplex PCR, yet TCRdb's version contains in-frame clones alone and is incomplete. The sample consists of some 63,000 clones, approximately 80% of them appearing once. Specimen: PBMCs. These receptors were obtained from a human donor in good health.

This clone was seen only once. The CDR3 spells CASSVAGGTYNEQFF. Written as DNA, the CDR3 is TGTGCCAGCAGCGTAGCGGGGGGGACCTACAATGAGCAGTTCTTC. The genes are TRBV9 and TRBJ2-1; 8 bases are a match to TRBD2. The CDR3 contains 15 residues. V dropped 0 bases and J dropped 2; count of bases not matched to a gene: 1. Germline V gene sequence: CDR1 SGDLS, CDR2 YYNGEE.

The rearrangement joins TRBV5-4 to TRBJ2-5; 7 bases are a match to TRBD2. Trimming removed 2 bases from V and 0 bases from J; junction bases left unmatched: 4. The CDR3 has 15 amino acids. The V gene's germline CDR1 is SGHNT and CDR2 YYREEE (reference sequence). The CDR3 loop reads CASSFGGSNQETQYF. The CDR3 DNA reads TGTGCCAGCAGCTTCGGCGGGAGTAACCAAGAGACCCAGTACTTC.

This clone showed up just a few times. The chain has TRBV7-2 and TRBJ2-4; 7 bases line up with TRBD1. This CDR3 has 14 residues. Germline-derived CDR1 and CDR2 are SGHTA and FQGNSA. With 0 bases clipped from V and 8 bases from J, the junction kept 4 bases outside the gene matches. CDR3 in amino acids: CASSLAAGTDIQYF. CDR3 coding DNA: TGTGCCAGCAGCTTAGCGGCAGGGACAGACATTCAGTACTTC. The whole variable domain, filled in from reference TRBV7-2 and TRBJ2-4, reads GAGVSQSPSNKVTEKGKDVELRCDPISGHTALYWYRQSLGQGLEFLIYFQGNSAPDKSGLPSDRFSAERTGGSVSTLTIQRTQQEDSAVYLCASSLAAGTDIQYFGAGTRLSVL.

The J gene is TRBJ2-7, the V gene TRBV28; TRBD1 agrees at 7 bases. The CDR3 totals 13 residues. After removal of 5 bases from V and 3 bases from J, the junction contained 4 bases not matched to a gene. The germline gives CDR1 MDHEN, CDR2 SYDVKM. CDR3 in amino acids: CASSRDSNYEQYF. The CDR3 region has the DNA TGTGCCAGCAGTCGGGACAGCAACTACGAGCAGTACTTC.

The chain uses TRBV19 and TRBJ1-1; D might be TRBD1 (5 bases). There are 13 residues in the CDR3. Germline loops: CDR1 LNHDA, CDR2 SQIVND (reference sequence). Trimming took 7 bases from V and 0 from J, leaving 9 bases between them. The CDR3 is CASNPGLNTEAFF. The CDR3 DNA sequence: TGTGCCAGTAATCCAGGGCTGAACACTGAAGCTTTCTTT. Full variable domain (outside the CDR3, taken from reference TRBV19 and TRBJ1-1): DGGITQSPKYLFRKEGQNVTLSCEQNLNHDAMYWYRQDPGQGLRLIYYSQIVNDFQKGDIAEGYSVSREKKESFPLTVTSAQKNPTAFYLCASNPGLNTEAFFGQGTRLTVV.

A remark on this clone: The junction shows a germline mismatch at one end, possibly a read error. This rearrangement joins TRBV4-3 to TRBJ2-7, with D possibly TRBD2 on 5 matching bases. The CDR3 loop spans 15 amino acids. Germline assignment: CDR1 LGHNA and CDR2 YSLEER. CDR3: CASSHSPGSSYEQCF. The CDR3 nucleotides are TGCGCCAGCAGCCATTCTCCGGGAAGCTCCTACGAGCAGTGCTTC.

The V and J genes are TRBV6-1 and TRBJ2-1, with 12 bases aligning to TRBD2. This CDR3 has 18 amino acids. CDR1 and CDR2 (germline): MNHNS, SASEGT. V lost 2 bases and J lost 3; bases outside the gene matches: 8. DNA for the CDR3: TGTGCCAGCAGTGAACCTAGCGGGGGGGCTGAGGACTACAATGAGCAGTTCTTC. It is translated as CASSEPSGGAEDYNEQFF.

V and J are TRBV15 and TRBJ2-1, with 8 bases matching TRBD2. Germline CDR1 LNHNV, CDR2 YYDKDF (reference sequence). Trimming at V came to 3 bases and at J to 1 base, leaving 11 bases not matched to a gene. The CDR3 sequence is 18 residues long. The CDR3 reads CATSSSLGGGSSYNEQFF. Written as DNA, the CDR3 is TGTGCCACCAGCAGCTCTCTCGGGGGGGGGTCTTCCTACAATGAGCAGTTCTTC.

The chain combines TRBV7-3 with TRBJ2-3; 8 bases are a match to TRBD1. Germline CDR1 SGHTA, CDR2 FQGTGA. Trimming removed 2 bases from V and 5 bases from J; junction bases left unmatched: 6. The CDR3 covers 15 residues. The CDR3 DNA sequence: TGTGCCAGCAGCTTACAGGCAGGGGGCATAGATACGCAGTATTTT. It encodes CASSLQAGGIDTQYF.

This chain uses TRBV28 with TRBJ2-6; 8 positions match TRBD2. CDR1 and CDR2 (germline): MDHEN, SYDVKM. The CDR3 is 19 amino acids. Trimming took 2 bases from V and 0 from J; bases not matched to a gene: 9. The CDR3 spells CASSLRLAGGPSGANVLTF. Here the CDR3 DNA reads TGTGCCAGCAGTTTACGTCTCGCGGGAGGCCCCTCTGGGGCCAACGTCCTGACTTTC.

This clone was detected once. The V gene is TRBV18, the J gene TRBJ1-2, with D unresolved. The germline CDR1 and CDR2 sequences are KGHSH and LQKENI. The CDR3 runs 15 residues. With 3 bases removed from V and 8 bases from J, the gap between germline ends came to 19 bases. The CDR3 sequence: CASSPGGESSWGYTF. CDR3 sequence (DNA): TGTGCCAGCTCACCCGGCGGTGAGTCCTCGTGGGGCTACACCTTC.

This clone was seen a single time. DNA of the CDR3: TGTGCCACCCACCGGAAGGGGCCGGGCTCCTACGAGCAGTACTTC. Translating it yields CATHRKGPGSYEQYF. The chain links TRBV10-3 to TRBJ2-5; tentatively, D is TRBD1 (5 bases). The J call is in doubt because the DNA end fits TRBJ2-7 better. This CDR3 is built from 15 residues. The germline V gene has CDR1 ENHRY and CDR2 SYGVKD.

The CDR3: CASSQEGRLASSTDTQYF. DNA for the CDR3: TGCGCCAGCAGCCAAGAGGGGAGGCTAGCCTCTAGCACAGATACGCAGTATTTT. The chain recombines TRBV4-1 with TRBJ2-3; perhaps TRBD2 as D (6 bases). The CDR3 has 18 residues. V lost 0 bases to trimming and J lost 0 bases, with 16 bases between them. Germline CDR1 MGHRA, CDR2 YSYEKL.

This clone was recorded a few times. The rearrangement links TRBV6-1 to TRBJ1-6; 9 positions match TRBD1. Looked up from germline, CDR1 is MNHNS and CDR2 is SASEGT. Trimming at V came to 0 bases and at J to 8 bases, leaving 5 bases not matched to a gene. The CDR3 has 16 residues. CDR3 amino acids: CASSEALGDRDSPLHF. Here the CDR3 DNA reads TGTGCCAGCAGTGAAGCGCTTGGGGACAGGGATTCACCCCTCCACTTT.

This chain connects TRBV29-1 to TRBJ1-1; TRBD1 matches at 9 bases. V lost 3 bases to trimming and J lost 4 bases; unmatched junction nucleotides: 9. Germline values: CDR1 SQVTM, CDR2 ANQGSEA. The CDR3 runs 15 residues. The CDR3 spells CSVDKTGGPPTEAFF. Here the CDR3 DNA reads TGCAGCGTTGACAAGACAGGGGGACCTCCCACTGAAGCTTTCTTT.

The chain links TRBV27 to TRBJ1-3; 9 bases are shared with TRBD1. Germline CDR1 reads MNHEY; CDR2 reads SMNVEV (reference sequence). The CDR3 is made up of 16 amino acids. Trimming took 5 bases from V and 3 from J; bases not matched to a gene: 8. In DNA form, the CDR3 reads TGTGCCAGCAGTCAGCCGGGACAGGGCGATGGAAACACCATATATTTT. It encodes CASSQPGQGDGNTIYF.

The chain uses TRBV4-2 and TRBJ2-6; maybe TRBD2 (5 bases). CDR1 and CDR2 from the germline V gene are LGHNA and YNFKEQ. V lost 2 bases, J lost 1 base, and 6 bases lay in between. The CDR3 runs to 15 residues. DNA of the CDR3: TGTGCCAGCAGCCAAACGGGGTCTGGGGCCAACGTCCTGACTTTC. Translation: CASSQTGSGANVLTF.

The V and J genes are TRBV15 and TRBJ1-2, with a possible D match to TRBD1 (5 bases). CDR1 and CDR2 (germline): LNHNV, YYDKDF (reference sequence). V was shortened by 0 bases and J by 6 bases, with 11 bases between the two germline ends. The CDR3 is 14 residues long. CDR3 protein: CATSREGWGDGYTF. CDR3 DNA sequence: TGTGCCACCAGCAGAGAGGGATGGGGCGATGGCTACACCTTC.

The chain links TRBV7-9 to TRBJ1-3; D call uncertain. The length of the CDR3 is 16 residues. V dropped 3 bases and J dropped 0 bases, with 12 bases sitting between them. Germline V gives CDR1 SEHNR, CDR2 FQNEAQ (reference sequence). The chain's CDR3 is CASSFLGSVSGNTIYF. CDR3 nucleotide sequence: TGTGCCAGCAGCTTCCTTGGCAGCGTCTCTGGAAACACCATATATTTT.

The genes are TRBV19 and TRBJ1-5; D is uncertain. The CDR3 length is 13 residues. The ends were cut back, 7 bases at V and 1 base at J, with 8 bases in the middle. Germline V gene data show CDR1 as LNHDA and CDR2 as SQIVND (reference sequence). The chain's CDR3 is CASTGVSNQPQHF. CDR3 nucleotide sequence: TGTGCCAGTACAGGTGTCAGCAATCAGCCCCAGCATTTT. The complete variable domain, with remaining parts taken from reference TRBV19 and TRBJ1-5, reads DGGITQSPKYLFRKEGQNVTLSCEQNLNHDAMYWYRQDPGQGLRLIYYSQIVNDFQKGDIAEGYSVSREKKESFPLTVTSAQKNPTAFYLCASTGVSNQPQHFGDGTRLSIL.

CDR3 protein: CASSPLGQGSNQPQHF. CDR3 nucleotide sequence: TGTGCCAGCAGCCCCCTGGGGCAGGGGAGCAATCAGCCCCAGCATTTT. The V call is TRBV28, the J call TRBJ1-5; D is perhaps TRBD1 (6 bases). The germline V and J ends were trimmed by 6 bases and 1 base, with 16 bases remaining between them. The CDR3 loop spans 16 amino acids. The V gene's germline CDR1 is MDHEN and CDR2 SYDVKM. Together with reference TRBV28 and TRBJ1-5, the CDR3 gives the full variable domain: DVKVTQSSRYLVKRTGEKVFLECVQDMDHENMFWYRQDPGLGLRLIYFSYDVKMKEKGDIPEGYSVSREKKERFSLILESASTNQTSMYLCASSPLGQGSNQPQHFGDGTRLSIL.

This clone turned up a few times. V is TRBV4-3 and J is TRBJ1-1; D might be TRBD1 (5 bases). This CDR3 contains 16 residues. The ends were cut back, 1 base at V and 4 bases at J, with 16 bases in the middle. Germline CDR1 and CDR2: LGHNA and YSLEER. The CDR3 is CASSQGHAKGLTEAFF. CDR3 DNA: TGCGCCAGCAGCCAAGGCCATGCGAAGGGGCTCACTGAAGCTTTCTTT.

This sequence joins TRBV5-8 and TRBJ2-5, with D perhaps matching TRBD1 (6 bases). This CDR3 contains 15 residues. The germline V gene has CDR1 SGHTS and CDR2 YDEGEE. V was trimmed by 2 bases and J by 1 base, leaving 12 bases between them. The DNA of the CDR3 is TGTGCCAGCAGCTTAGGACAGATCCTCCAAGAGACCCAGTACTTC. Its protein product is CASSLGQILQETQYF.

The V gene is TRBV6-5, the J gene TRBJ1-2; no clear D gene. V was clipped by 2 bases and J by 2 bases, with 9 bases between them. The CDR3 totals 14 residues. In germline, CDR1 is MNHEY, CDR2 SVGAGI. CDR3 bases: TGTGCCAGCAGTTACCGCGCAGGAAACTATGGCTACACCTTC. This encodes CASSYRAGNYGYTF.

J is TRBJ1-2 and V is TRBV9, with 7 bases lining up with TRBD1. This CDR3 region has 15 residues. V trimming: 3 bases; J trimming: 0 bases; junction bases outside the gene matches: 5. Germline V gene lookup returns CDR1 SGDLS and CDR2 YYNGEE. CDR3 nucleotide sequence: TGTGCCAGCAGCGCCCACAGGGGAGCTAACTATGGCTACACCTTC. Protein sequence: CASSAHRGANYGYTF.